This TCR beta chain stems from a study of T cell responses to AZD1222 COVID-19 vaccine. Study results and caveats: Donors, mostly white British, included more females; clonal diversity was possibly underestimated.

V dropped 4 bases and J dropped 7; count of bases not matched to a gene: 5. Germline CDR1 is SGHRS and CDR2 is YFSETQ. There are 15 residues in the CDR3. This clone was seen once. Its antigen is not identified. The data were produced by immunoSEQ multiplex PCR, yet TCRdb's version contains in-frame clones alone and is incomplete. The sample records under 150,000 clones, over 90% being singletons. The genes are TRBV5-1 and TRBJ1-6, with 10 bases lining up with TRBD1. The sample in question was peripheral blood, obtained on day 0 of AZD1222 vaccination. The clonotype comes from an adult in good health. For the CDR3, the DNA is TGCGCCAGCAGCCTTCGGACAGGGGGAAATTCACCCCTCCACTTT. Translation gives CASSLRTGGNSPLHF.